This T cell receptor beta chain was sequenced for a study of blood T cell repertoires in COVID-19. About the research overall: The United States, Italy and Spain provided the acute and convalescent COVID-19 samples.

V shed 2 bases, J shed 7 bases, and the junction held 4 bases outside the gene matches. In germline, CDR1 is MNHEY, CDR2 SMNVEV (reference sequence). This CDR3 contains 14 residues. Some clones are missing from TCRdb's copy, which holds only in-frame ones; the method was immunoSEQ multiplex PCR. The sample has around 260,000 clones, less than 90% seen once. This receptor was identified in a man in his sixties who had recovered from COVID-19. The rearrangement links TRBV27 to TRBJ1-2; TRBD1 agrees at 10 bases. What was sequenced was peripheral blood. The chain's CDR3 is CASSLGQGVFGYTF. The CDR3 nucleotides are TGTGCCAGCAGTTTAGGACAGGGGGTGTTTGGCTACACCTTC.